This is a list of T cell receptor beta chains from one sample in a study of shared clonotypes between healthy human individuals. Clones were read by immunoSEQ multiplex PCR, and TCRdb kept only the in-frame ones, dropping some. Of roughly 550,000 clones listed, roughly 95% are singletons. What was sequenced was naive CD8+ T cells sorted from blood. These receptors came from a woman aged 25 to 45 in good health. CDR3s include the opening cysteine and the closing phenylalanine or tryptophan. Fields, in order: V gene, CDR3 protein.

v_gene: TRBV13
CDR3aa: CASQGGSYNEQFF

v_gene: TRBV7-9
CDR3aa: CASISGGGSYNEQFF

v_gene: TRBV7-9
CDR3aa: CAIDLGLSYEQYF

v_gene: TRBV28
CDR3aa: CASSLLVGLAGGELFF

v_gene: TRBV29-1
CDR3aa: CSVLGFTGELFF

v_gene: TRBV10-3
CDR3aa: CAISEDDLKDRNYGYTF

v_gene: TRBV14
CDR3aa: CASSLDGGPKSYNEQFF

v_gene: TRBV27
CDR3aa: CASSLLASDEKLFF

v_gene: TRBV5-1
CDR3aa: CASSYHPGRPDGYTF

v_gene: TRBV19
CDR3aa: CASSVTSGSVFGNEQFF

v_gene: TRBV19
CDR3aa: CASSIDGAGMRYGYTF

v_gene: TRBV28
CDR3aa: CASSLPSSGSPYEQYF

v_gene: TRBV7-8
CDR3aa: CASSFAVGSLYEQYF

v_gene: TRBV27
CDR3aa: CASSLLVAGAFEGEQFF

v_gene: TRBV5-1
CDR3aa: CASTLSGEQFF

v_gene: TRBV28
CDR3aa: CASSLWGAVSQPQHF

v_gene: TRBV7-8
CDR3aa: CASSLTGPTYEQYF

v_gene: TRBV6-5
CDR3aa: CASSYGIEQFF

v_gene: TRBV9
CDR3aa: CASSEGTGANIQYF

v_gene: TRBV9
CDR3aa: CASSDGTGYQPQHF

v_gene: TRBV4-2
CDR3aa: CASSQEYSYEQYF

v_gene: TRBV15
CDR3aa: CATSRDTLRGRANTEAFF

v_gene: TRBV7-9
CDR3aa: CASSLGQGASGELFF

v_gene: TRBV5-3
CDR3aa: CARSSDRSGYTF

v_gene: TRBV4-2
CDR3aa: CASSPAPAASYEQYF

v_gene: TRBV19
CDR3aa: CASSIVPDSYEQYF

v_gene: TRBV27
CDR3aa: CASSVGVGTEAFF

v_gene: TRBV5-1
CDR3aa: CASSLVGQGASNQPQHF

v_gene: TRBV27
CDR3aa: CASSLGTGGNQPQHF

v_gene: TRBV28
CDR3aa: CASSWDSYEQYF

v_gene: TRBV27
CDR3aa: CASKGSPYQETQYF

v_gene: TRBV28
CDR3aa: CASVTTKMVGSPLHF

v_gene: TRBV10-3
CDR3aa: CAIRSPYEQYF

v_gene: TRBV28
CDR3aa: CASSFVRNSNQPQHF

v_gene: TRBV9
CDR3aa: CASSVAVGQPNTGELFF

v_gene: TRBV10-3
CDR3aa: CAINQLAGGPLDEQYF

v_gene: TRBV28
CDR3aa: CASSSQTRYEQYF

v_gene: TRBV2
CDR3aa: CASSEGAGTFYGYTF

v_gene: TRBV10-3
CDR3aa: CAISDGDYYNEQFF

v_gene: TRBV5-1
CDR3aa: CASSSWEDSLDEQYF

v_gene: TRBV15
CDR3aa: CATSREERSYEQYF

v_gene: TRBV6-5
CDR3aa: CASSADNEQFF

v_gene: TRBV11-2
CDR3aa: CASSLEAGGHYEQYF

v_gene: TRBV11-2
CDR3aa: CASSLGAGEQYF

v_gene: TRBV28
CDR3aa: CASSFLASGTGELFF

v_gene: TRBV11-2
CDR3aa: CASSLDPGGPGEQYF

v_gene: TRBV15
CDR3aa: CATSRGRGPGYGYTF

v_gene: TRBV5-8
CDR3aa: CASSITRGFPAYEQYF